This T cell receptor (beta chain) was captured by sequencing in a study of regulatory T cells in long-lasting Graves disease. Described time point: newly diagnosed GD, antithyroid drugs for less than 3 months. There was RNA extracted from PBMCs, and the TCR library was made from it. The germline V gene has CDR1 SGDLS and CDR2 YYNGEE. V dropped 4 bases and J dropped 5; count of bases not matched to a gene: 14. This CDR3 is 17 amino acids long. This clonotype was observed a handful of times. Building the TCR beta libraries relied on iRepertoire HTBI primers, and CDR3 regions underwent Arm-PCR. MiXCR, applied by TCRdb to the multiplex PCR reads, yields one record per CDR3 protein. The sample yields 550,000 to 650,000 distinct CDR3 sequences, roughly 16% seen once. This same sample was also part of a study on T cells in Graves' hyperthyroidism and ophthalmopathy. In that study: First-round RT-PCR of the TCR CDR3 relied on the HTBI primer set. In simple terms, a model built on 13 V-J features told ophthalmopathy apart from stable hyperthyroidism.

The chain has TRBV9 and TRBJ2-2; 7 bases are shared with TRBD2. The source was peripheral blood mononuclear cells (PBMCs), collected at new diagnosis, from a patient treated with antithyroid drugs. This sequence was found in a man younger than 30 with Graves disease. The CDR3 protein is CASSKEALAEKTGELFF. CDR3 in DNA: TGTGCCAGCAGCAAAGAAGCGCTAGCGGAAAAAACCGGGGAGCTGTTTTTT.